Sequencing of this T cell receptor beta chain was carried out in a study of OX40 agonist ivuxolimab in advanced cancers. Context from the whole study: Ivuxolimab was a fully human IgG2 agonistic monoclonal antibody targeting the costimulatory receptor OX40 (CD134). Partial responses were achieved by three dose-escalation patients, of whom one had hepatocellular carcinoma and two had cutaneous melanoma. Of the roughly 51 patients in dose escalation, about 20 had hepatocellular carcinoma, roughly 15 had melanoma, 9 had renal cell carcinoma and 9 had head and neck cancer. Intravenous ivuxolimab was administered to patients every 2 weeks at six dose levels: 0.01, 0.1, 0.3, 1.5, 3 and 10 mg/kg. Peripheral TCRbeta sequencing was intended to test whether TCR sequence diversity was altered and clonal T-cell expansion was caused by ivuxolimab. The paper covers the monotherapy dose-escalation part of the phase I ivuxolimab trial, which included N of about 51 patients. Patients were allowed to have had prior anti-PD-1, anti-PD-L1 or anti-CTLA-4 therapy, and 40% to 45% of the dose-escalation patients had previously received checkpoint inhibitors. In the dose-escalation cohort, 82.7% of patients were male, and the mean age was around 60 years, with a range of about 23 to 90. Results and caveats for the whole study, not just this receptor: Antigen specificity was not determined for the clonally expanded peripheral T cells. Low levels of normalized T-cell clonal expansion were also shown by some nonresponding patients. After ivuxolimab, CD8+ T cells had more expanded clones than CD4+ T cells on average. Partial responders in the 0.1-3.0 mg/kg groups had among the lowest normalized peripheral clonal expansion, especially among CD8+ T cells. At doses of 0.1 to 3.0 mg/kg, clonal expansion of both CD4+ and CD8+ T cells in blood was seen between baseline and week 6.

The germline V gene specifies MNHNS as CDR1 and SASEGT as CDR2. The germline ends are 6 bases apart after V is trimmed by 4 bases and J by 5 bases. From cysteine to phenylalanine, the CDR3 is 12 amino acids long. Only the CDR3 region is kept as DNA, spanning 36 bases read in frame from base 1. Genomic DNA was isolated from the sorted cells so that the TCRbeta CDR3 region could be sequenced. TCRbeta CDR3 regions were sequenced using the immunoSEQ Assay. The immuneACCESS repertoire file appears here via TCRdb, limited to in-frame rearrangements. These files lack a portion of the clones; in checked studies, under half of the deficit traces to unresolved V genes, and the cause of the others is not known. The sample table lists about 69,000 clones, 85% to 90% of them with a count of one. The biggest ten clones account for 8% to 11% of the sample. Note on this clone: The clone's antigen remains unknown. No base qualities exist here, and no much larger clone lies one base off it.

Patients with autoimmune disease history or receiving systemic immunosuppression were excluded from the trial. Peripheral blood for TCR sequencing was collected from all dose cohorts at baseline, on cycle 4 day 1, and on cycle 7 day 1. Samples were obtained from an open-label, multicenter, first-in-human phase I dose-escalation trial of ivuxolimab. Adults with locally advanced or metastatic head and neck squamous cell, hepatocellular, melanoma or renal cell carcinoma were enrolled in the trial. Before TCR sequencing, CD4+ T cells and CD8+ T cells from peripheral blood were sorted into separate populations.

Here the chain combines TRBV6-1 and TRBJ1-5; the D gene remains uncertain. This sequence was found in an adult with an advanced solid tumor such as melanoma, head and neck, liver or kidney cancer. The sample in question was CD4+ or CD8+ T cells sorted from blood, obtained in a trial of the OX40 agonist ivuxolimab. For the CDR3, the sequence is CASSARYQPQHF. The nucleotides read TGTGCCAGCAGTGCTCGGTATCAGCCCCAGCATTTT.